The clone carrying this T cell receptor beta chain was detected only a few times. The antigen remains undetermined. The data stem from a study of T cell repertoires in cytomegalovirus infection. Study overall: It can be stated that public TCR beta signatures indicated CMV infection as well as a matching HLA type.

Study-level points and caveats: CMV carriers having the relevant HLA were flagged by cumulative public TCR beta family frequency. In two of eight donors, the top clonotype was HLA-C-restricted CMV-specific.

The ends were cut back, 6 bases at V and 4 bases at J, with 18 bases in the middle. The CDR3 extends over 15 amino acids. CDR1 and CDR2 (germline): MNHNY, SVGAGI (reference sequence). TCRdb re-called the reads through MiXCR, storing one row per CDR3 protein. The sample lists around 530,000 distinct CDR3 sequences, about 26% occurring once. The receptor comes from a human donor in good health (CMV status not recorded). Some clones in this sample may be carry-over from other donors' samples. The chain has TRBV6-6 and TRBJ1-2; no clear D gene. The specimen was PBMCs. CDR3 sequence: CASSRELGPPYGYTF. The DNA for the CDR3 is TGTGCCAGCAGCCGAGAGTTGGGCCCTCCCTATGGCTACACCTTC.